This passage covers 6 T cell receptor beta chains from one sample sequenced in a study of blood T cell repertoires in COVID-19. The data were produced by immunoSEQ multiplex PCR, yet TCRdb's version contains in-frame clones alone and is incomplete. This table holds roughly 230,000 clones, approximately 84% found once. Sequenced: PBMCs or T cells enriched from blood (not recorded which). These receptors were collected from a man in his fifties who had recovered from COVID-19.

The V and J genes are TRBV7-2 and TRBJ2-5; 9 positions agree with TRBD2. Germline V gene lookup returns CDR1 SGHTA and CDR2 FQGNSA. This CDR3 is 16 amino acids long. The junction had 6 bases not matched to a gene; V was cut back by 3 bases and J by 1 base. CDR3 sequence reads: CASSFRLADSQETQYF. DNA of the CDR3: TGTGCCAGCAGCTTCCGACTAGCGGACTCCCAAGAGACCCAGTACTTC.

The chain employs TRBV4-3 and TRBJ2-1; the match to TRBD2 covers 10 bases. CDR1 and CDR2 (germline): LGHNA, YSLEER. J gave up 5 bases and V 0 bases, and 10 bases lay outside the gene matches. There are 18 residues in the CDR3. The CDR3 sequence is CASSQEAGWTSGHNEQFF. The CDR3, as DNA: TGCGCCAGCAGCCAAGAAGCTGGCTGGACTAGCGGTCACAATGAGCAGTTCTTC.

The chain joins TRBV6-2 or TRBV6-3 to TRBJ1-2; D possibly corresponds to TRBD1 (6 bases). Per germline, CDR1 MNHEY and CDR2 SVGEGT. V was shortened by 5 bases and J by 4 bases, with 17 bases between the two germline ends. The CDR3 spans 15 residues. CDR3 sequence reads: CASSPPTGTLYGYTF. The CDR3 bases are TGTGCCAGCAGTCCCCCCACAGGGACCCTCTATGGCTACACCTTC.

The chain recombines TRBV7-8 with TRBJ1-6; 7 bases are shared with TRBD1. V lost 4 bases and J lost 8; bases outside the gene matches: 8. This CDR3 region has 15 residues. Germline assignment: CDR1 SGHVS and CDR2 FQNEAQ. The CDR3 DNA reads TGTGCCAGCAGCTCAGAGGAGGGGGCATATTCACCCCTCCACTTT. Protein sequence: CASSSEEGAYSPLHF.

This chain connects TRBV5-1 to TRBJ2-1; TRBD2 agrees at 7 bases. Trimming took 6 bases from V and 2 from J; bases not matched to a gene: 8. Germline V gene lookup returns CDR1 SGHRS and CDR2 YFSETQ. This CDR3 is built from 15 residues. The CDR3 bases are TGCGCCAGCATCGGGGGGAGCGGGGCCTACAATGAGCAGTTCTTC. It translates to CASIGGSGAYNEQFF.

The chain uses TRBV5-1 and TRBJ2-2, with D possibly being TRBD2 (5 bases). V was pared by 4 bases and J by 4 bases, with 14 bases between. The V gene's germline CDR1 is SGHRS and CDR2 YFSETQ. This CDR3 is 15 amino acids long. The CDR3 protein is CASSAARRRTGELFF. The CDR3 DNA is TGCGCCAGCAGCGCAGCAAGGAGGCGCACCGGGGAGCTGTTTTTT.